This T cell receptor (beta chain) was found in a study of beta chain features in type 1 diabetes. Background on the study: Patients looked much like healthy donors when it came to age, gender and cell yields. Study-level findings and limits: TCRB CDR3s were moderately but significantly shorter in Type 1 diabetes patients in all four CD4+ subsets. Junctions at VDJ sites from type 1 diabetes patients had fewer insertions and more deletions.

One heparinised blood draw, averaging roughly 120 mL, came from each donor. Purity exceeding 98% was reached by all sorted populations. J was trimmed by 0 bases and V by 9 bases; bases with no gene match: 9. Germline V gene lookup returns CDR1 SEHNR and CDR2 FQNEAQ (reference sequence). The CDR3 extends over 16 amino acids. The isolated RNA, all of it, was reverse transcribed, so expressed TCRB transcripts were what got sequenced. The protocol was immunoSEQ multiplex PCR, while the TCRdb copy is restricted to in-frame clones and leaves out a portion. Found here are 150,000 to 170,000 clones, over 9% of them singletons; the top ten hold 0.45% to 0.6%. This clone has only a few counts. What it binds is not known.

The sample taken for sequencing was central memory CD4+ T cells from blood. The chain carries TRBV7-9 and TRBJ2-2; 8 bases align to TRBD2. This sequence was found in a man aged 25-45 years with type 1 diabetes. CDR3 protein: CARPMDSGTNTGELFF. CDR3 sequence (DNA): TGTGCCAGGCCCATGGATAGCGGGACGAACACCGGGGAGCTGTTTTTT.